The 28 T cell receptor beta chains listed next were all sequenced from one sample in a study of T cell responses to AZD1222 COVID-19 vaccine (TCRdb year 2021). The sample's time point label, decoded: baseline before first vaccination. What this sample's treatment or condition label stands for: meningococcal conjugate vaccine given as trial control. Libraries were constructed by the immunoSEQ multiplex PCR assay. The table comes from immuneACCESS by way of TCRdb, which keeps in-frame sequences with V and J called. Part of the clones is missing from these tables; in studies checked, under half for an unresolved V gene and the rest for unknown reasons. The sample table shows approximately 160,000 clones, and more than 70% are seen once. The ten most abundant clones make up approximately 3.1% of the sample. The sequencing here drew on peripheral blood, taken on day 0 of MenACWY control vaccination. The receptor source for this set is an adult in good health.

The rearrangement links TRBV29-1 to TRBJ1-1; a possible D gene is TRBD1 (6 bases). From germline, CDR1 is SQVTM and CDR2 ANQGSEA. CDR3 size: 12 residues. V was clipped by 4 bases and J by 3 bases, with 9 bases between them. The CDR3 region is CSVAAGDTEAFF. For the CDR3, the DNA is TGCAGCGTTGCGGCAGGGGACACTGAAGCTTTCTTT.

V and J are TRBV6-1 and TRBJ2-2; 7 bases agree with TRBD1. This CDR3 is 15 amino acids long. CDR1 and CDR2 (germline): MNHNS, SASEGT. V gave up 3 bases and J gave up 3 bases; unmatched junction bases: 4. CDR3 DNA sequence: TGTGCCAGCAGTGACGGTCAGGGGGACACCGGGGAGCTGTTTTTT. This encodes CASSDGQGDTGELFF.

CDR3 sequence (DNA): TGTGCCAGCAGCTTAGGCTTTTGGACTAGCGCTTACAATGAGCAGTTCTTC. Translated: CASSLGFWTSAYNEQFF. The chain has TRBV7-8 and TRBJ2-1; TRBD2 aligns across 9 bases. Germline CDR1 and CDR2: SGHVS and FQNEAQ. The CDR3 covers 17 residues. The ends lost 1 base at V and 4 bases at J; junction bases unmatched: 8.

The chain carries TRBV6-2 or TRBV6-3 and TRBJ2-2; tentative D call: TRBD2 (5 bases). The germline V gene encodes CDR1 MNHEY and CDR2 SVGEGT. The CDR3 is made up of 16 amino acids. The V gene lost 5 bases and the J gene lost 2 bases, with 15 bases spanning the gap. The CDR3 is CASSDRGASNTGELFF. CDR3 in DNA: TGTGCCAGCAGTGACCGGGGAGCGTCAAACACCGGGGAGCTGTTTTTT.

The CDR3 DNA sequence: TGTGCCAGCAAGGGGACAGCGCCCAATGAGCAGTTCTTC. This gives the protein CASKGTAPNEQFF. The chain uses TRBV28 and TRBJ2-1, with 7 bases that match TRBD1. The length of the CDR3 is 13 residues. The J segment lost 6 bases and the V segment lost 7 bases, leaving 6 bases of the junction unmatched. In germline, CDR1 is MDHEN, CDR2 SYDVKM. Drawing the rest from reference TRBV28 and TRBJ2-1, the complete variable domain is DVKVTQSSRYLVKRTGEKVFLECVQDMDHENMFWYRQDPGLGLRLIYFSYDVKMKEKGDIPEGYSVSREKKERFSLILESASTNQTSMYLCASKGTAPNEQFFGPGTRLTVL.

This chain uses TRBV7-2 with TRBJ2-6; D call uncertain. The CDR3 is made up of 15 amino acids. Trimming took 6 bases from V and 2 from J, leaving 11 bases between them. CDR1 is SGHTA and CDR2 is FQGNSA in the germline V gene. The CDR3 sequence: CASRTIATGANVLTF. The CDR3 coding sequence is TGTGCCAGCAGAACGATCGCCACTGGGGCCAACGTCCTGACTTTC.

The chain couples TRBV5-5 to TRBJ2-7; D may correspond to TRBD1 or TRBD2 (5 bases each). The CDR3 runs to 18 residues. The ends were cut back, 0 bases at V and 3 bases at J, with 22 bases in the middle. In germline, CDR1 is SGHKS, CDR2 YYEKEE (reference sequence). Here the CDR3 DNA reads TGTGCCAGCAGCTTGGCCGGGGTCTCGACAGCCTCAGACTACGAGCAGTACTTC. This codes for CASSLAGVSTASDYEQYF.

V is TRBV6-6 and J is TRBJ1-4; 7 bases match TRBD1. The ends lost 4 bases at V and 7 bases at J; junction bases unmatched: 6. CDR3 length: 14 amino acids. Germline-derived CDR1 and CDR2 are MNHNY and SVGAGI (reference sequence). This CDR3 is CASSWVGGGEKLFF. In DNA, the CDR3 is TGTGCCAGCAGTTGGGTAGGGGGCGGTGAAAAACTGTTTTTT.

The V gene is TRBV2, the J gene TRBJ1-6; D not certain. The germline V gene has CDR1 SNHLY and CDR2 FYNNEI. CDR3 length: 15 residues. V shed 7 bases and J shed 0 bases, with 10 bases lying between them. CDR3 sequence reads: CASTIPSSYNSPLHF. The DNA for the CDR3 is TGTGCCAGCACTATTCCAAGCTCCTATAATTCACCCCTCCACTTT. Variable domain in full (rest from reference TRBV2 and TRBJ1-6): EPEVTQTPSHQVTQMGQEVILRCVPISNHLYFYWYRQILGQKVEFLVSFYNNEISEKSEIFDDQFSVERPDGSNFTLKIRSTKLEDSAMYFCASTIPSSYNSPLHFGNGTRLTVT.

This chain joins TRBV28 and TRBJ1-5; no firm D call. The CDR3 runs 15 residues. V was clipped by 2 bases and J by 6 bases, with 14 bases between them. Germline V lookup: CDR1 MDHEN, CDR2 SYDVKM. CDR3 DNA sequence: TGTGCCAGCAGTTTAAACCGTCGCGTCGCTCAGCCCCAGCATTTT. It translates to CASSLNRRVAQPQHF.

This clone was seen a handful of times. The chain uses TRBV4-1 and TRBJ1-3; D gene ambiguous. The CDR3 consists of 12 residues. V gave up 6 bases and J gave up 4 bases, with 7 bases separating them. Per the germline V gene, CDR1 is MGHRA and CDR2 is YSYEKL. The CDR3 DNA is TGCGCCAGCAGAGGCTTCGGAAACACCATATATTTT. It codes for CASRGFGNTIYF.

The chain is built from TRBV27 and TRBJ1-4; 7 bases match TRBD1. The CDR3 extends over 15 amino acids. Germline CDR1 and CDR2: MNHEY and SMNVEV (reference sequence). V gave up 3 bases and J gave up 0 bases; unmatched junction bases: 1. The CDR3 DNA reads TGTGCCAGCAGTTTCACAGGGGCAACTAATGAAAAACTGTTTTTT. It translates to CASSFTGATNEKLFF.

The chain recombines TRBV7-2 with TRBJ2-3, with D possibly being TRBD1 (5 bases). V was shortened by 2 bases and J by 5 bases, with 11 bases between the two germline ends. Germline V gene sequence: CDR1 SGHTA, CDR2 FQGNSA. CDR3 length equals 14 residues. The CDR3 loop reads CASSLLAGQDTQYF. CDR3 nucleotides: TGTGCCAGCAGCTTACTGGCAGGGCAAGATACGCAGTATTTT.

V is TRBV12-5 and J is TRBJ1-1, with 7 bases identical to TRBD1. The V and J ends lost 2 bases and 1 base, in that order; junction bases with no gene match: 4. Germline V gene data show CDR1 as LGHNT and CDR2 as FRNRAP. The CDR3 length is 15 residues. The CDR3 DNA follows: TGTGCTAGTGGTTTGCCCCGACAGGGGAACACTGAAGCTTTCTTT. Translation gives CASGLPRQGNTEAFF.

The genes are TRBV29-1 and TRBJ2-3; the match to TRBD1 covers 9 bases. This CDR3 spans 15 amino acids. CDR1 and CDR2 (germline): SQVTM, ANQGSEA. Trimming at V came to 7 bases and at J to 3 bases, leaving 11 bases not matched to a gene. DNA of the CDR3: TGCAGCGCCTCGGGACAGGGAGTTGTGACAGATACGCAGTATTTT. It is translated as CSASGQGVVTDTQYF.

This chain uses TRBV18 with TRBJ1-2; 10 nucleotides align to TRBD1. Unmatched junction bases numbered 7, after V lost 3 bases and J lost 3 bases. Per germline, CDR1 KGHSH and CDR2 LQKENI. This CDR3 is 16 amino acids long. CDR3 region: CASSPGTGVADYGYTF. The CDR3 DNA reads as TGTGCCAGCTCACCTGGGACAGGGGTTGCAGACTATGGCTACACCTTC.

The CDR3 nucleotides read TGTGCCAGCCTGGGGAGGAGCTCCTATAATTCACCCCTCCACTTT. Protein: CASLGRSSYNSPLHF. This chain uses TRBV2 with TRBJ1-6, with D uncertain. The length of the CDR3 is 15 residues. Germline CDR1 is SNHLY and CDR2 is FYNNEI. Trimming took 8 bases from V and 0 from J, leaving 11 bases between them.

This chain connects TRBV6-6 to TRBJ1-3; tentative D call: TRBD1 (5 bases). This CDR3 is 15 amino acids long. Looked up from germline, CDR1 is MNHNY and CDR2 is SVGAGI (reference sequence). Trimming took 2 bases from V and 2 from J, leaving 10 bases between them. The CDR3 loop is CASSYEPGAGNTIYF. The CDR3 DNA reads TGTGCCAGCAGTTACGAGCCGGGGGCTGGAAACACCATATATTTT.

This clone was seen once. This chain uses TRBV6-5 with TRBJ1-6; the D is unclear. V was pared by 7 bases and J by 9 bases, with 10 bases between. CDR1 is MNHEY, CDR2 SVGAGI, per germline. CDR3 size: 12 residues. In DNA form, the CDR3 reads TGTGCCAGCACCGCGGTGGGTTCACCCCTCCACTTT. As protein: CASTAVGSPLHF.

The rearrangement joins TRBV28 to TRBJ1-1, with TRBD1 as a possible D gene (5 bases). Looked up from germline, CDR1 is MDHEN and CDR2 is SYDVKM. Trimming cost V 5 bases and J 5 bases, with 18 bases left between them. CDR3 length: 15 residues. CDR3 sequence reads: CASSPPGLGITEAFF. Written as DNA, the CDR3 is TGTGCCAGCAGTCCCCCGGGACTTGGGATAACTGAAGCTTTCTTT.

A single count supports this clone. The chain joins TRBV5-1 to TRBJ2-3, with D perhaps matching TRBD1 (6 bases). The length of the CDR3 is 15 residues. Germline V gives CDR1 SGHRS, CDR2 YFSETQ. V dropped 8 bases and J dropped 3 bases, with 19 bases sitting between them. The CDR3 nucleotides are TGCGCCAGTAGACAGGCGTCTAGCAATACAGATACGCAGTATTTT. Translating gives CASRQASSNTDTQYF.

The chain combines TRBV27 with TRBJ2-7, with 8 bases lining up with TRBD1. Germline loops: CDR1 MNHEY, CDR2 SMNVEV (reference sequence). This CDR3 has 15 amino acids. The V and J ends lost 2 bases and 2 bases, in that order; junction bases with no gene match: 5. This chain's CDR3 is CASSLSGQGPYEQYF. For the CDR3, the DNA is TGTGCCAGCAGTTTAAGTGGACAGGGACCCTACGAGCAGTACTTC.

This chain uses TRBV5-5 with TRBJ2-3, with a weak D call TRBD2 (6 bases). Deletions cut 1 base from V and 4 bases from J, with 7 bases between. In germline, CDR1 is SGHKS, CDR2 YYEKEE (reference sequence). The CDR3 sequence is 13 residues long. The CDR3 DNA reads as TGTGCCAGCAGCTTGTCGGGGGCAGATACGCAGTATTTT. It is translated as CASSLSGADTQYF.

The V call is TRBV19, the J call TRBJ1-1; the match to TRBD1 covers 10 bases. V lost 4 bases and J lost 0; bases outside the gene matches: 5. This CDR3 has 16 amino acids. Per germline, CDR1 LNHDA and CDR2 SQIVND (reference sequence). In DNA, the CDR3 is TGTGCCAGTAGTACCCGGGACAGGGGTATGAACACTGAAGCTTTCTTT. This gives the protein CASSTRDRGMNTEAFF.

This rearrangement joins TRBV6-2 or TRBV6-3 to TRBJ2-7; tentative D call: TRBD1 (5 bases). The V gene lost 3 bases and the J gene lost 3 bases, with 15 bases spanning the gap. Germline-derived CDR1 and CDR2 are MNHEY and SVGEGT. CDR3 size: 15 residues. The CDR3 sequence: CASSYSQGPFYEQYF. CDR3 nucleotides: TGTGCCAGCAGTTATAGTCAGGGCCCGTTCTACGAGCAGTACTTC.

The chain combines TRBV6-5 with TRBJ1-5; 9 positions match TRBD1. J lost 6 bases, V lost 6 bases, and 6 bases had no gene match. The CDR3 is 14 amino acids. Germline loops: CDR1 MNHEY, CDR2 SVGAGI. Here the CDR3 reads CASSQTGGVQPQHF. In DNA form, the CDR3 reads TGTGCCAGCAGCCAAACAGGGGGCGTTCAGCCCCAGCATTTT.

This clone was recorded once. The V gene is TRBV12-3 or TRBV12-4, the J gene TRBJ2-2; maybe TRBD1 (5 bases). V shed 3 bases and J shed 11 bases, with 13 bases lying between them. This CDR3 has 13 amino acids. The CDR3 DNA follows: TGTGCCAGCAGTTTTTCATGGGGCGGAGAGCTGTTTTTT. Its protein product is CASSFSWGGELFF.

DNA for the CDR3: TGTGCCAGCCGGCGAAGGACAGGGGGCCTGGATACGCAGTATTTT. Amino acids: CASRRRTGGLDTQYF. This chain links TRBV6-6 with TRBJ2-3; 11 positions agree with TRBD1. Germline V gene lookup returns CDR1 MNHNY and CDR2 SVGAGI (reference sequence). V trimming: 8 bases; J trimming: 6 bases; junction bases outside the gene matches: 10. This CDR3 spans 15 amino acids.